The rows below give T cell receptor beta chains drawn from one sample of a study of T-cell memory formation after mild COVID-19. TCRdb re-analysed the 5' RACE reads in MiXCR, keeping a single row per CDR3 protein. This table has just over 300,000 distinct CDR3 sequences, less than 20% appearing once. The sample was PBMCs or a T cell subset sorted from them (not recorded which). Receptors originate from a man younger than 30 who had mild COVID-19 (a few samples of this study predate the infection). Cell type and time point are not known. The CDR3 runs from the conserved cysteine through the conserved F or W. A D gene is named only where the DNA matches it firmly. Clone size, where shown, is once, few, many, or a class for clones that have expanded.

j_call clone_size d_call v_call cdr3_nt cdr3_aa
TRBJ2-3 - - TRBV20-1 TGCAGTGCCCCCAGGGGGGGGGGCTTTCCCACAGATACGCAGTATTTT CSAPRGGGFPTDTQYF
TRBJ2-3 few - TRBV11-2 TGTGCCAGCAGCTCGGGGCCTGGGGAAGGAGATACGCAGTATTTT CASSSGPGEGDTQYF
TRBJ2-7 few TRBD1 TRBV18 TGTGCCAGCTCACCATGGGACAGCTCCTACGAGCAGTACTTC CASSPWDSSYEQYF
TRBJ1-6 few TRBD1 TRBV7-3 TGTGCCAGCAGCCTTGACAGGGGAGCTTCACCCCTCCACTTT CASSLDRGASPLHF
TRBJ1-1 - TRBD1 TRBV12-3/TRBV12-4 TGTGCCAGCAGAGGACAGGGGGGAAACACTGAAGCTTTCTTT CASRGQGGNTEAFF
TRBJ2-5 few TRBD2 TRBV7-9 TGTGCCAGCAGCTCGGGGACTAGCGAAGCAGAGACCCAGTACTTC CASSSGTSEAETQYF
TRBJ2-5 - - TRBV30 TGTGCCTGGTCTGGAAGGGAGACCCAGTACTTC CAWSGRETQYF
TRBJ2-1 - TRBD2 TRBV29-1 TGCAGCGTTGATAGCGGGGATAGCTCCTACAATGAGCAGTTCTTC CSVDSGDSSYNEQFF
TRBJ2-2 few - TRBV2 TGTGCCAGCAGTGACTGGGGTTCCGGGGAGCTGTTTTTT CASSDWGSGELFF
TRBJ2-3 - - TRBV7-9 TGTGCCAGCGGGGGGGATACGCAGTATTTT CASGGDTQYF
TRBJ1-3 few - TRBV4-3 TGCGCCAGCAGCCTCGGAGTGGCTGGAAACACCATATATTTT CASSLGVAGNTIYF
TRBJ2-7 - TRBD1 TRBV29-1 TGCAGCGCCCGGACAGGGGAAGAGCAGTACTTC CSARTGEEQYF
TRBJ2-1 - TRBD2 TRBV5-1 TGCTCCAGCAGGGGGACTAGCGGTTTCAATGAGCAGTTCTTC CSSRGTSGFNEQFF
TRBJ2-1 - - TRBV7-3 TGTGCCAGCAGCACAGACAGAAACAATGAGCAGTTCTTC CASSTDRNNEQFF
TRBJ1-6 few - TRBV29-1 TGCAGCACCCAGGACCATAATTCACCCCTCCACTTT CSTQDHNSPLHF
TRBJ2-3 few - TRBV5-1 TGCGCCAGCAGCGCCACGGACAGATCAGATACGCAGTATTTT CASSATDRSDTQYF
TRBJ1-1 few - TRBV19 TGTGCCAGTAGTGTTCAAGGGATAACTGAAGCTTTCTTT CASSVQGITEAFF
TRBJ1-5 few TRBD1 TRBV20-1 TGCAGTGCATTAACCGGGACAGGTTCCAATCAGCCCCAGCATTTT CSALTGTGSNQPQHF
TRBJ2-2 few - TRBV6-6 TGTGCCAGCAGTCAGGGTGGGGTACCGAACACCGGGGAGCTGTTTTTT CASSQGGVPNTGELFF
TRBJ2-3 few TRBD2 TRBV5-6 TGTGCCAGCAACCCGACTAGCGGATCCACAGATACGCAGTATTTT CASNPTSGSTDTQYF
TRBJ2-1 - - TRBV5-1 TGCGCCAGCAGCTTGCGCGTCGGGGAGGAGCAGTTCTTC CASSLRVGEEQFF
TRBJ2-2 few TRBD1 TRBV6-2/TRBV6-3 TGTGCCGGGGGGACAGGGAACACCGGGGAGCTGTTTTTT CAGGTGNTGELFF
TRBJ2-2 few - TRBV7-3 TGTGCCAGCAGCCCTTATCCCGGGGAGCTGTTTTTT CASSPYPGELFF
TRBJ2-3 many - TRBV4-1 TGCGCCAGCAGCCAAGATGGGCGGGGCAGCACAGATACGCAGTATTTT CASSQDGRGSTDTQYF
TRBJ1-1 - TRBD1 TRBV5-8 TGTGCCAGCAGCCGTGGGACAGCGATAAACACTGAAGCTTTCTTT CASSRGTAINTEAFF
TRBJ2-5 - TRBD1 TRBV2 TGTGCCAGCAGCCGACAGGGCCAGGGGCAAGAGACCCAGTACTTC CASSRQGQGQETQYF
TRBJ1-1 few - TRBV5-6 TGTGCCAGCAGCACCGGGGTGTGGACTGAAGCTTTCTTT CASSTGVWTEAFF
TRBJ2-7 - TRBD1 TRBV5-1 TGCGCCAGCGTCCGGGACAGGGGAAACTACGAGCAGTACTTC CASVRDRGNYEQYF
TRBJ1-1 many - TRBV24-1 TGTGCCACCAGCCAGGGTGAAGTGACTGAAGCTTTCTTT CATSQGEVTEAFF